This record concerns one T cell receptor (beta chain) sequence. Antigen unknown. This entry is derived from a study of PD-1 blockade in classical Hodgkin lymphoma. Study-wide points: Any patient who commenced nivolumab under 1 year after ASCT was excluded. Newly diagnosed patients had baseline TCR diversity that was reportedly lower than that of healthy donors. No one has yet defined what causes the repertoire differences, which may be disease activity or prior therapy. Complete responders showed a baseline diversity that resembled the diversity of newly diagnosed patients.

The protocol was immunoSEQ multiplex PCR, while the TCRdb copy is restricted to in-frame clones and leaves out a portion. The sample has approximately 36,000 clones; roughly three quarters are singletons. Brentuximab vedotin exposure varied, and every patient relapsed after autologous stem cell transplantation. The specimen comprised peripheral blood mononuclear cells (PBMCs), sampled before the second cycle of nivolumab. The sequence was collected from a human donor with classical Hodgkin lymphoma.

CDR3 sequence (DNA): TGTGCCAGCAGAGTAGGTGTCAGCTTGAACACTGAAGCTTTCTTT. Amino acids: CASRVGVSLNTEAFF. The J gene is TRBJ1-1, the V gene TRBV6-1; D is unresolved. V dropped 6 bases and J dropped 0 bases, with 14 bases sitting between them. The CDR3 has 15 residues. Germline loops: CDR1 MNHNS, CDR2 SASEGT.